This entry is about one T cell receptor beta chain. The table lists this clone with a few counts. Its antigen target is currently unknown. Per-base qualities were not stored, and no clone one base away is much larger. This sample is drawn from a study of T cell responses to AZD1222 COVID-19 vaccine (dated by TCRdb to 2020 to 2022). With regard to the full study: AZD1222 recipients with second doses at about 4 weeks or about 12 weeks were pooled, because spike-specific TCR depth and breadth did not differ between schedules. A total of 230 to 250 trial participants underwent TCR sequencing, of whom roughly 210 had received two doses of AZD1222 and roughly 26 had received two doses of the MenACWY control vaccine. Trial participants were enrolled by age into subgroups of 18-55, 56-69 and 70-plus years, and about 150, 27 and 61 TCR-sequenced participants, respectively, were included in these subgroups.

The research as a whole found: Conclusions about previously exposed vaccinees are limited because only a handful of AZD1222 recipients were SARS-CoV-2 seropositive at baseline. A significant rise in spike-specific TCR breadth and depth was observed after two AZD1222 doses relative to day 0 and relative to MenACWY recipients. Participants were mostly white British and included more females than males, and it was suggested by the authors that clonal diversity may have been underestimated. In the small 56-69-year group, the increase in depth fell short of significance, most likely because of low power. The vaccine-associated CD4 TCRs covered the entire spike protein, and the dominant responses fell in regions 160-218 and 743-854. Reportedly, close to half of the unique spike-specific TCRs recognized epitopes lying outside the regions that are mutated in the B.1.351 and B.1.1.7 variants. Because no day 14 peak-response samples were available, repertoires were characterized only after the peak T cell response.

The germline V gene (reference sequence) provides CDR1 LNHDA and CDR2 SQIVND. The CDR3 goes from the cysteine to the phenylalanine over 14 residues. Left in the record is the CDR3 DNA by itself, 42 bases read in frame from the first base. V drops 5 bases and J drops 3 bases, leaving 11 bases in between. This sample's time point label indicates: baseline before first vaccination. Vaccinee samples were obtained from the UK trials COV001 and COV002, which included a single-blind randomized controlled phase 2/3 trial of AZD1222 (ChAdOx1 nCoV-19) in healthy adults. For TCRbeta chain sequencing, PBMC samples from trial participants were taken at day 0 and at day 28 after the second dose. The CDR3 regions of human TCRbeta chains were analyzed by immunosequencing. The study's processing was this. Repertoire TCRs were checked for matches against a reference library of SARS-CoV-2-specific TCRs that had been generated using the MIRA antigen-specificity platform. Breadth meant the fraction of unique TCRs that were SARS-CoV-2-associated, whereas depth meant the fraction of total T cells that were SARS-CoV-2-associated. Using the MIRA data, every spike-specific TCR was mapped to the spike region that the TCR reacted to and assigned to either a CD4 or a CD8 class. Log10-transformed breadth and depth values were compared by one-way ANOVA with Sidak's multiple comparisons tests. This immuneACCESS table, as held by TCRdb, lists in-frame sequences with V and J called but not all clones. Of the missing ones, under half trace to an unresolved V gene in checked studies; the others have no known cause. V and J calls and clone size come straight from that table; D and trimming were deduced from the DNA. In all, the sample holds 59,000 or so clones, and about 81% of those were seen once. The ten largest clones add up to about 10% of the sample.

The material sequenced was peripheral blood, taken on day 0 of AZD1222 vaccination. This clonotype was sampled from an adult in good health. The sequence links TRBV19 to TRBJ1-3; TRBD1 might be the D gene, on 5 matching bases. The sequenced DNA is TGTGCCAGTAGTCGGGGGGAAGGTGGAAACACCATATATTTT. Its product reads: CASSRGEGGNTIYF.